The T cell receptor beta chain under discussion was sequenced for a study of T cells after yellow fever vaccination. Per germline, CDR1 SGHRS and CDR2 YFSETQ. The V and J ends lost 6 bases and 1 base, in that order; junction bases with no gene match: 4. This CDR3 is built from 14 residues. TCRdb passed the 5' RACE reads through MiXCR, listing each CDR3 protein once. The sample lists 300,000 to 400,000 distinct CDR3 sequences, 8.5% to 9% occurring once. This sequence originates from a young man who received the YFV17D yellow fever vaccine. This chain connects TRBV5-1 to TRBJ1-2, with 9 bases matching TRBD1. The material sequenced was PBMCs, taken on the day of the first yellow fever vaccination. DNA of the CDR3: TGCGCCAGCATGGCGGGACAGGGTAACTATGGCTACACCTTC. Translation: CASMAGQGNYGYTF.